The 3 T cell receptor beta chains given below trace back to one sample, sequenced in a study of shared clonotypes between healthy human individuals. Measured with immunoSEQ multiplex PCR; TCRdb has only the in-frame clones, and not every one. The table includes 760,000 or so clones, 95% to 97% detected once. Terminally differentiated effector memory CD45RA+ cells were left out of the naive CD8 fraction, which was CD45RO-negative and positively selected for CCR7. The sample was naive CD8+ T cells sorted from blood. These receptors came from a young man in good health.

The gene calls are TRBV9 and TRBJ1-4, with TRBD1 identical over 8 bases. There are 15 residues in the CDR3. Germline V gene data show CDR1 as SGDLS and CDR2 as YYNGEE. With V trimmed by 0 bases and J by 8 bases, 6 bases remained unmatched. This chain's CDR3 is CASSVAAGGGEKLFF. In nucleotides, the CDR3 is TGTGCCAGCAGCGTAGCGGCAGGGGGCGGAGAAAAACTGTTTTTT.

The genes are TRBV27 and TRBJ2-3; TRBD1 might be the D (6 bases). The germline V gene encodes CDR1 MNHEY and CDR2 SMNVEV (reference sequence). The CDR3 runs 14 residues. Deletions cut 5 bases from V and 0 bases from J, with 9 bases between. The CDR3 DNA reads TGTGCCAGCAGTAGTACAGGGAGCACAGATACGCAGTATTTT. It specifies CASSSTGSTDTQYF.

CDR3 DNA: TGTGCCAGCAGTTTATCAGGGACAGGGAGCTACGAGCAGTACTTC. As protein: CASSLSGTGSYEQYF. V gene TRBV27 combines with J gene TRBJ2-7; 9 bases map to TRBD1. Germline lookup yields CDR1 MNHEY and CDR2 SMNVEV (reference sequence). This CDR3 has 15 residues. The J segment lost 3 bases and the V segment lost 0 bases, leaving 3 bases of the junction unmatched.